The T cell receptor beta chain described here comes from a study of CD8 T cells in ankylosing spondylitis (dated by TCRdb to the late 2010s). A note on the overall study: T cell receptor beta repertoires were profiled in healthy donors and ankylosing spondylitis patients so that disease-linked TCR variants could be found. Peripheral blood samples were taken, and synovial fluid was additionally collected from ankylosing spondylitis patients. The full study cohort was made up of 25 ankylosing spondylitis patients and roughly 98 healthy donors. Study-wide conclusions, independent of this receptor: Blood from ankylosing spondylitis patients appeared to be characterized by a TCR beta motif made up of seven or eight highly homologous amino acid variants. Some motif variants had previously been reported in the synovial fluid and blood of reactive arthritis patients, which suggests shared mechanisms of disease initiation. According to the report, matched synovial fluid samples from ankylosing spondylitis patients were significantly enriched for the disease-linked clones. The disease-linked clones showed a CD8+ phenotype and occurred at relatively low frequencies in peripheral blood.

Regarding this clonotype: The specificity of this receptor is unknown. Base-call qualities are not available, and no considerably larger clone is one nucleotide away.

The germline V gene gives CDR1 as SGHRS and CDR2 as YFSETQ. V trim: 4 bases; J trim: 4 bases; unmatched bases: 11. The CDR3 starts with the cysteine, ends with the phenylalanine, and has 19 residues. Only CDR3 DNA is held: 57 bases, read in frame from base 1. Sequenced using an Illumina HiSeq 2500. Quantitative 5'-RACE with molecular barcodes was used to prepare TCR beta libraries. Per the source publication's procedure: A new computational method, built on a probabilistic model of VDJ rearrangement, was used to identify disease-linked TCR variants. TCRdb cleaned the public reads at Q25 with fastp, built clones with MiXCR and kept in-frame beta chains. Rows merge per CDR3 protein into single entries with the most common DNA and genes. The V and J calls here are based on TCRdb, not the publication. The sample table records 150,000 to 200,000 distinct CDR3 sequences; around 10% of these occur just once. The ten top clones hold 29% of the sample.

This chain is built from TRBV5-1 and TRBJ2-1, with 16 bases matching TRBD2. This receptor was obtained from a male donor with ankylosing spondylitis or in good health (not recorded which). The sequenced sample consisted of blood, either unsorted or a sorted T cell fraction (not recorded which). The CDR3 has the sequence CASSLVAGLAGGTYNEQFF. The nucleotide sequence is given as TGCGCCAGCAGCCTGGTCGCGGGACTAGCGGGGGGGACTTACAATGAGCAGTTCTTC.